This TCR beta chain was captured by sequencing in a study of OX40 agonist ivuxolimab in advanced cancers. The wider study: It was ivuxolimab, an agonistic anti-OX40 (CD134) antibody, that patients were treated with. Points from the study as a whole: Both blood CD4+ and CD8+ T cells showed clonal growth by week 6 at 0.1 to 3.0 mg/kg. Antigen specificity remained undetermined for the expanded peripheral T cells.

About this clone itself: Antigen unknown.

The data were produced by immunoSEQ multiplex PCR, yet TCRdb's version contains in-frame clones alone and is incomplete. The table lists 55,000 to 75,000 clones, over 75% of them singletons. This material consisted of CD4+ or CD8+ T cells sorted from blood, taken in a trial of the OX40 agonist ivuxolimab. The TCR sequence derives from an adult with an advanced solid tumor such as melanoma, head and neck, liver or kidney cancer.

The CDR3 bases are TGTGCCAGCAGTTACTCACCGGGACTAGTTTTCAATGAGCAGTTCTTC. Amino acid sequence: CASSYSPGLVFNEQFF. V and J are TRBV6-5 and TRBJ2-1, with 8 bases aligning to TRBD2. Germline trimming cut 0 bases from V and 6 bases from J; bases unmatched to any gene: 7. The CDR3 runs 16 residues. CDR1 is MNHEY, CDR2 SVGAGI, per germline.